This T cell receptor beta chain was sequenced in a study of cytomegalovirus exposure and HLA in healthy donors. CDR1 and CDR2 (germline): KGHSH, LQKENI. Deletions cut 2 bases from V and 7 bases from J, with 26 bases between. This CDR3 spans 18 amino acids. PCR used 60 Vbeta primers and 13 Jbeta primers. The table came from immunoSEQ multiplex PCR; TCRdb's copy has only in-frame clones and leaves some out. Among about 140,000 clones listed, roughly 80% were seen once. This TCR was sampled from a man aged 18 to 30 in good health and CMV-seronegative. The chain joins TRBV18 to TRBJ1-1, with D maybe TRBD1 (6 bases). Sequencing was performed on PBMCs. DNA for the CDR3: TGTGCCAGCTCACCATTATTAGGGGTCGGGGGGGCCACGGGTGAAGCTTTCTTT. Translated: CASSPLLGVGGATGEAFF. The variable domain in full, completed from reference TRBV18 and TRBJ1-1, reads NAGVMQNPRHLVRRRGQEARLRCSPMKGHSHVYWYRQLPEEGLKFMVYLQKENIIDESGMPKERFSAEFPKEGPSILRIQQVVRGDSAAYFCASSPLLGVGGATGEAFFGQGTRLTVV.